The 5 T cell receptor beta chains reported below all come from one sample, sequenced in a study of blood T cells in healthy people across ages. Primers used in a second PCR of roughly 7 to 11 cycles were a sample-barcoded 5' primer and a J-beta primer mix. TCRdb redid the calling of the 5' RACE reads with MiXCR, one entry per CDR3 protein. The sample includes about 730,000 distinct CDR3 sequences, roughly 44% of them seen just once. Sequencing was performed on blood. All receptors derive from a woman aged 55-70 years in good health.

This clonotype was counted a few times. CDR3: CASRLAGLTDTQYF. CDR3 bases: TGTGCCAGCAGATTAGCGGGCCTCACAGATACGCAGTATTTT. This chain connects TRBV28 to TRBJ2-3, with TRBD2 identical over 7 bases. The trim removed 6 bases at V and 2 bases at J, leaving 5 bases unmatched. This CDR3 region has 14 residues. Germline V gene sequence: CDR1 MDHEN, CDR2 SYDVKM. Combining the CDR3 with reference TRBV28 and TRBJ2-3 gives the whole variable domain DVKVTQSSRYLVKRTGEKVFLECVQDMDHENMFWYRQDPGLGLRLIYFSYDVKMKEKGDIPEGYSVSREKKERFSLILESASTNQTSMYLCASRLAGLTDTQYFGPGTRLTVL.

The chain carries TRBV6-5 and TRBJ1-5, with D unresolved. Trimming removed 5 bases at V and 1 base at J, with 6 bases between. The CDR3 has 13 residues. Germline lookup yields CDR1 MNHEY and CDR2 SVGAGI. The CDR3 DNA is TGTGCCAGCAGTGACAACAGCAATCAGCCCCAGCATTTT. This sequence encodes CASSDNSNQPQHF.

This clonotype has a single count. The chain has TRBV5-1 and TRBJ2-3; the match to TRBD1 covers 7 bases. The CDR3 totals 14 residues. J lost 4 bases, V lost 1 base, and 3 bases had no gene match. Germline lookup yields CDR1 SGHRS and CDR2 YFSETQ. CDR3 amino acids: CASSLQGVADTQYF. The CDR3 region has the DNA TGCGCCAGCAGCTTGCAGGGGGTAGCAGATACGCAGTATTTT.

The genes are TRBV12-3 or TRBV12-4 and TRBJ1-5; D uncertain. CDR3 size: 16 residues. The ends were cut back, 1 base at V and 1 base at J, with 11 bases in the middle. CDR3 protein: CASSLGPTGSNQPQHF. DNA for the CDR3: TGTGCCAGCAGTTTAGGCCCGACGGGAAGCAATCAGCCCCAGCATTTT.

The CDR3 here is CASSLRGLAGALYYNEQFF. The DNA for the CDR3 is TGTGCCAGCAGTTTAAGGGGGCTAGCGGGAGCCCTGTACTACAATGAGCAGTTCTTC. The rearrangement links TRBV27 to TRBJ2-1; 10 positions agree with TRBD2. This CDR3 has 19 residues. CDR1 is MNHEY and CDR2 is SMNVEV in the germline V gene (reference sequence). The V gene end was trimmed by 2 bases and the J gene end by 3 bases; junction bases not matched to a gene: 13.